This is a list of T cell receptor beta chains from one sample in a study of shared clonotypes between healthy human individuals. TCRdb's copy holds only in-frame clones and misses some; the assay was immunoSEQ multiplex PCR. Counted here are about 1.9 million clones, around 93% occurring once; the ten biggest clones make up approximately 1.7%. Sequenced: naive CD8+ T cells from PBMCs. These receptors came from a man aged 18 to 30 in good health. Some clones in this sample may be carry-over from other donors' samples. The CDR3 runs from the conserved cysteine through the conserved F or W. The order of the fields is V gene, clone size, J gene, D gene, CDR3 DNA, CDR3 protein. The D gene is left open where the match is weak. A row's size may be missing; if present it is once, few, many or a size class.

>TRBV7-9|-|TRBJ2-7|-
TGTGCCAGCAGCTTAGGGTGGACGGAATCCTACGAGCAGTACTTC
CASSLGWTESYEQYF
>TRBV7-8|-|TRBJ2-3|-
TGTGCCAGCAGCCGATGGAAAGGGAACACAGATACGCAGTATTTT
CASSRWKGNTDTQYF
>TRBV11-2|-|TRBJ2-7|TRBD1
TGTGCCAGCAGTCAGGGACAGACATACGAGCAGTACTTC
CASSQGQTYEQYF
>TRBV6-6|-|TRBJ2-7|-
TGTGCCAGCAGTCCCAGGGTCGGCCAGTACTTC
CASSPRVGQYF
>TRBV9|-|TRBJ2-7|TRBD1
TGTGCCAGCAGCCCTGGGACAGGTTGGTACGAGCAGTACTTC
CASSPGTGWYEQYF
>TRBV19|once|TRBJ1-1|-
TGTGCCAGTAGTATAGATTTGGGATATGAACGATTGAACACTGAAGCTTTCTTT
CASSIDLGYERLNTEAFF
>TRBV7-9|-|TRBJ2-1|-
TGTGCCAGCAGCTTACCAAGTGGACTAAGTGGGATCTCCTACAATGAGCAGTTCTTC
CASSLPSGLSGISYNEQFF
>TRBV27|-|TRBJ2-2|-
TGTGCCAGCAGCCCGCAGGACTGGCCCAACACCGGGGAGCTGTTTTTT
CASSPQDWPNTGELFF
>TRBV28|-|TRBJ1-3|TRBD1
TGTGCCAGCCAGTTAGAACAGGGGGTGGACGGAAACACCATATATTTT
CASQLEQGVDGNTIYF
>TRBV4-3|-|TRBJ2-1|-
TGCGCCAGCAGCCAAGGACAGTTCAATGAGCAGTTCTTC
CASSQGQFNEQFF
>TRBV27|-|TRBJ2-1|-
TGTGCCAGCAGTTCACCATCAGCGGGACCAGGGGTTGAGCAGTTCTTC
CASSSPSAGPGVEQFF